The 31 T cell receptor beta chains in this list originate from one sample, sequenced in a study of beta chain features in type 1 diabetes. The whole isolated RNA underwent reverse transcription, so sequencing captured expressed TCRB transcripts. Libraries were prepared by immunoSEQ multiplex PCR; TCRdb keeps only in-frame clonotypes and omits some of them. The table shows about 350,000 clones, with 15% to 20% occurring only once. Sequenced input: naive CD4+ T cells from blood. The receptor set was obtained from a woman younger than 35 in good health.

The CDR3 coding sequence is TGTGCCAGCAGTCAATTGCCGGGCCAGGGGGTCCGCAATGAGCAGTTCTTC. Its translation is CASSQLPGQGVRNEQFF. The chain combines TRBV28 with TRBJ2-1; TRBD1 aligns across 7 bases. Looked up from germline, CDR1 is MDHEN and CDR2 is SYDVKM. The CDR3 spans 17 residues. J gave up 6 bases and V 5 bases, and 16 bases lay outside the gene matches. Based on the CDR3 plus reference TRBV28 and TRBJ2-1, the full variable domain is DVKVTQSSRYLVKRTGEKVFLECVQDMDHENMFWYRQDPGLGLRLIYFSYDVKMKEKGDIPEGYSVSREKKERFSLILESASTNQTSMYLCASSQLPGQGVRNEQFFGPGTRLTVL.

The V call is TRBV30, the J call TRBJ1-3; D call uncertain. The CDR3 covers 13 residues. Germline assignment: CDR1 GTSNPN and CDR2 SVGIG (reference sequence). The V gene lost 1 base and the J gene lost 1 base, with 5 bases spanning the gap. This chain's CDR3 is CAWSGGSGNTIYF. DNA of the CDR3: TGTGCCTGGAGTGGCGGTTCTGGAAACACCATATATTTT. Filled out from reference TRBV30 and TRBJ1-3, the complete variable domain reads SQTIHQWPATLVQPVGSPLSLECTVEGTSNPNLYWYRQAAGRGLQLLFYSVGIGQISSEVPQNLSASRPQDRQFILSSKKLLLSDSGFYLCAWSGGSGNTIYFGEGSWLTVV.

This clone was observed a handful of times. The rearrangement joins TRBV7-9 to TRBJ1-1; 7 nucleotides match TRBD1. V lost 6 bases, J lost 8 bases, and 6 bases stayed unmatched. The V gene's germline CDR1 is SEHNR and CDR2 FQNEAQ (reference sequence). The CDR3 sequence is 12 residues long. This CDR3 is CASSSTGAEAFF. The CDR3 coding sequence is TGTGCCAGCAGTTCTACAGGGGCGGAAGCTTTCTTT.

This rearrangement joins TRBV5-1 to TRBJ2-5; a possible D gene is TRBD1 (6 bases). The germline V gene has CDR1 SGHRS and CDR2 YFSETQ. The V gene lost 1 base and the J gene lost 3 bases, with 7 bases spanning the gap. The CDR3 has 13 amino acids. The CDR3 spells CASSLTGKETQYF. The DNA of the CDR3 is TGCGCCAGCAGCTTGACAGGGAAAGAGACCCAGTACTTC.

This clone has more than one count but fewer than ten. The chain employs TRBV18 and TRBJ2-1; 11 bases match TRBD1. The CDR3 contains 14 residues. Trimming removed 8 bases from V and 4 bases from J; junction bases left unmatched: 4. Looked up from germline, CDR1 is KGHSH and CDR2 is LQKENI. The chain's CDR3 is CASQGQGDYNEQFF. DNA of the CDR3: TGTGCCAGCCAGGGACAGGGGGATTACAATGAGCAGTTCTTC.

This clone was seen only a few times. The V call is TRBV25-1, the J call TRBJ2-7, with TRBD1 matching over 7 bases. Trimming removed 1 base from V and 4 bases from J; junction bases left unmatched: 4. The CDR3 runs 14 residues. Germline CDR1 MGHDK, CDR2 SYGVNS. The CDR3 spells CASSESQDRYEQYF. As DNA, the CDR3 is TGTGCCAGCAGTGAATCTCAGGACAGGTACGAGCAGTACTTC.

The genes are TRBV11-2 and TRBJ1-1, with D possibly being TRBD1 (5 bases). Trimming shortened V by 1 base and J by 1 base, and 7 bases separated the two germline ends. Germline CDR1 reads SGHAT; CDR2 reads FQNNGV. This CDR3 is built from 14 residues. The CDR3, as DNA: TGTGCCAGCAGCTTAGGACAGACGAACACTGAAGCTTTCTTT. This gives the protein CASSLGQTNTEAFF. Based on the CDR3 plus reference TRBV11-2 and TRBJ1-1, the full variable domain is EAGVAQSPRYKIIEKRQSVAFWCNPISGHATLYWYQQILGQGPKLLIQFQNNGVVDDSQLPKDRFSAERLKGVDSTLKIQPAKLEDSAVYLCASSLGQTNTEAFFGQGTRLTVV.

This clone was observed a few times. The chain carries TRBV7-2 and TRBJ1-3; D might be TRBD1 (6 bases). Germline lookup yields CDR1 SGHTA and CDR2 FQGNSA. Trimming cost V 3 bases and J 1 base, with 13 bases left between them. The CDR3 loop spans 16 amino acids. In DNA, the CDR3 is TGTGCCAGCAGCTTTCAGGGGCTACCTTCTGGAAACACCATATATTTT. Translated, it gives CASSFQGLPSGNTIYF.

In the case of this clone: Germline and junction disagree at one end, which may indicate a read error. The CDR3 DNA reads as TGTGCTAGCAGCTTCGGCGGGAGCACAGATACGCAGTATTTT. The encoded protein is CASSFGGSTDTQYF. J is TRBJ2-3 and V is TRBV7-7, with a weak D call TRBD2 (5 bases). The V gene's germline CDR1 is SSHAT and CDR2 FNYEAQ (reference sequence). CDR3 length equals 14 residues.

This clone showed up just a few times. The gene calls are TRBV7-2 and TRBJ2-7; no definite D call. CDR3 length equals 14 residues. Per germline, CDR1 SGHTA and CDR2 FQGNSA. V was cut by 3 bases and J by 0 bases, with 9 bases left in between. The DNA of the CDR3 is TGTGCCAGCAGCTTTTACGAGAGCTCCTACGAGCAGTACTTC. Encoded protein: CASSFYESSYEQYF. The full variable domain, completed using reference TRBV7-2 and TRBJ2-7, is GAGVSQSPSNKVTEKGKDVELRCDPISGHTALYWYRQSLGQGLEFLIYFQGNSAPDKSGLPSDRFSAERTGGSVSTLTIQRTQQEDSAVYLCASSFYESSYEQYFGPGTRLTVT.

This clone was counted between two and nine times. The rearrangement links TRBV9 to TRBJ2-1; D call uncertain. The CDR3 runs to 15 residues. Between the trimmed V and J ends, which lost 4 bases and 2 bases, there was a span of 13 bases. Germline assignment: CDR1 SGDLS and CDR2 YYNGEE. The CDR3 loop reads CASSLSGSTYNEQFF. In DNA form, the CDR3 reads TGTGCCAGCAGCCTCTCCGGTTCCACCTACAATGAGCAGTTCTTC.

The gene calls are TRBV4-1 and TRBJ2-7; TRBD2 matches at 8 bases. Losses at the gene ends were 4 bases for V and 6 bases for J; bases not matched to a gene: 14. CDR1 and CDR2 from the germline V gene are MGHRA and YSYEKL. The CDR3 has 16 residues. In DNA form, the CDR3 reads TGCGCCAGCAGCCGCCCCGAGGGTAGCGGGGACTGCGAGCAGTACTTC. It specifies CASSRPEGSGDCEQYF.

The chain is built from TRBV29-1 and TRBJ2-7, with D perhaps TRBD2 (5 bases). Trimming removed 3 bases at V and 7 bases at J, with 13 bases between. The CDR3 sequence is 12 residues long. Germline CDR1 reads SQVTM; CDR2 reads ANQGSEA. CDR3 nucleotides: TGCAGCGTTGATTCGGCGGGCGGGGAGCAGTACTTC. Protein: CSVDSAGGEQYF.

In its sample, this clone was seen a few times. The V call is TRBV25-1, the J call TRBJ1-3; TRBD1 is a possible D gene (5 bases). In germline, CDR1 is MGHDK, CDR2 SYGVNS. This CDR3 is built from 16 residues. Trimming took off 3 bases at V and 3 bases at J, with 15 bases between the two ends. CDR3 sequence: CASSEAGLVGGNTIYF. The CDR3 DNA reads as TGTGCCAGCAGTGAGGCAGGGTTAGTCGGTGGAAACACCATATATTTT. The full variable domain, completed using reference TRBV25-1 and TRBJ1-3, is EADIYQTPRYLVIGTGKKITLECSQTMGHDKMYWYQQDPGMELHLIHYSYGVNSTEKGDLSSESTVSRIRTEHFPLTLESARPSHTSQYLCASSEAGLVGGNTIYFGEGSWLTVV.

V gene TRBV6-5 combines with J gene TRBJ1-2, with no clear D. The CDR3 extends over 15 amino acids. With 8 bases removed from V and 3 bases from J, the gap between germline ends came to 19 bases. Germline CDR1 MNHEY, CDR2 SVGAGI. The CDR3 here is CASRPRRGIDYGYTF. In DNA, the CDR3 is TGTGCCAGCCGACCCAGACGGGGAATCGACTATGGCTACACCTTC.

J is TRBJ2-2 and V is TRBV30, with 7 positions matching TRBD2. Germline V gene lookup returns CDR1 GTSNPN and CDR2 SVGIG (reference sequence). The V segment lost 5 bases and the J segment 3 bases; nucleotides outside the gene matches: 15. The CDR3 totals 17 residues. CDR3 residues: CAWLRRGTPPHTGELFF. CDR3 DNA: TGTGCCTGGCTCCGGCGGGGGACTCCCCCGCACACCGGGGAGCTGTTTTTT. Supplemented by reference TRBV30 and TRBJ2-2, the full variable domain reads SQTIHQWPATLVQPVGSPLSLECTVEGTSNPNLYWYRQAAGRGLQLLFYSVGIGQISSEVPQNLSASRPQDRQFILSSKKLLLSDSGFYLCAWLRRGTPPHTGELFFGEGSRLTVL.

The genes are TRBV5-4 and TRBJ1-1; weak D call: TRBD1 (5 bases). V lost 10 bases, J lost 1 base, and 20 bases lay in between. The CDR3 spans 15 residues. Germline V gene sequence: CDR1 SGHNT, CDR2 YYREEE (reference sequence). CDR3 bases: TGTGCCGTCCAAAGGCCGGCGGGGGGGAACACTGAAGCTTTCTTT. It specifies CAVQRPAGGNTEAFF.

Points on this clone: Other DNA variants within this sample encode the same CDR3. The V and J genes are TRBV7-2 and TRBJ1-1; TRBD1 is a possible D gene (6 bases). The CDR3 is made up of 13 amino acids. V lost 4 bases and J 1 base, leaving 7 bases between the germline ends. CDR1 is SGHTA and CDR2 is FQGNSA in the germline V gene. The CDR3 sequence: CASSSDRNTEAFF. In DNA form, the CDR3 reads TGTGCCAGCAGCTCGGACAGGAACACTGAAGCTTTCTTT.

The rearrangement uses TRBV25-1 and TRBJ2-2; tentatively, D is TRBD1 (5 bases). The V and J ends lost 5 bases and 0 bases respectively, with 10 bases between them. This CDR3 contains 15 residues. The V gene's germline CDR1 is MGHDK and CDR2 SYGVNS. DNA of the CDR3: TGTGCCAGCAGTAACAGGATAACGAACACCGGGGAGCTGTTTTTT. Its protein product is CASSNRITNTGELFF. The full variable domain, completed using reference TRBV25-1 and TRBJ2-2, is EADIYQTPRYLVIGTGKKITLECSQTMGHDKMYWYQQDPGMELHLIHYSYGVNSTEKGDLSSESTVSRIRTEHFPLTLESARPSHTSQYLCASSNRITNTGELFFGEGSRLTVL.

This clone has a handful of counts. This chain uses TRBV7-8 with TRBJ2-2; maybe TRBD2 (5 bases). This CDR3 has 14 residues. Deletions cut 5 bases from V and 4 bases from J, with 11 bases between. CDR1 SGHVS and CDR2 FQNEAQ come from the germline V gene. In DNA, the CDR3 is TGTGCCAGCAGCCAAATACTAGGCACCGGGGAGCTGTTTTTT. It translates to CASSQILGTGELFF.

This clone showed up just a few times. The chain links TRBV30 to TRBJ1-1; D is uncertain. Germline CDR1 reads GTSNPN; CDR2 reads SVGIG (reference sequence). The CDR3 is made up of 12 amino acids. The V end lost 4 bases, the J end lost 6 bases, and 12 bases lay between the germline ends. The CDR3 DNA reads as TGTGCCTGGATTGCAGGATCTCCTGAAGCTTTCTTT. Translation gives CAWIAGSPEAFF.

This clone was seen a handful of times. This sample also contains other DNA sequences that code for the same CDR3. The genes are TRBV5-1 and TRBJ2-5; D is unresolved. This CDR3 is 11 amino acids long. The germline V and J ends were trimmed by 1 base and 5 bases, with 3 bases remaining between them. Germline-derived CDR1 and CDR2 are SGHRS and YFSETQ. The CDR3 here is CASSLSETQYF. The DNA for the CDR3 is TGCGCCAGCAGCTTGAGCGAGACCCAGTACTTC.

The V and J genes are TRBV9 and TRBJ2-5; 8 nucleotides agree with TRBD2. Trimming at V came to 4 bases and at J to 5 bases, leaving 10 bases not matched to a gene. CDR1 and CDR2 (germline): SGDLS, YYNGEE. There are 15 residues in the CDR3. The CDR3 nucleotides read TGTGCCAGCAGCCCACGGGAGGGCCTGAGGGAGACCCAGTACTTC. Amino acid sequence: CASSPREGLRETQYF.

This clone was seen a few times. The V and J genes are TRBV20-1 and TRBJ1-1; no clear D gene. Deletions cut 0 bases from V and 7 bases from J, with 6 bases between. The CDR3 covers 11 residues. The germline V gene has CDR1 DFQATT and CDR2 SNEGSKA (reference sequence). CDR3 protein: CSARDPREAFF. In DNA form, the CDR3 reads TGCAGTGCTAGAGATCCCCGTGAAGCTTTCTTT.

V is TRBV18 and J is TRBJ2-6; TRBD1 aligns across 9 bases. Germline loops: CDR1 KGHSH, CDR2 LQKENI. J gave up 2 bases and V 4 bases, and 3 bases lay outside the gene matches. The CDR3 is 16 amino acids. The CDR3 loop reads CASSHRTGAGANVLTF. The CDR3 DNA reads as TGTGCCAGCTCACACAGGACAGGGGCTGGGGCCAACGTCCTGACTTTC.

This clone was detected a few times. The chain employs TRBV29-1 and TRBJ2-3, with no clear D. CDR1 is SQVTM, CDR2 ANQGSEA, per germline. The CDR3 extends over 12 amino acids. The V end was cut by 2 bases, the J end by 4 bases, with 7 bases between. As DNA, the CDR3 is TGCAGCGTTGAACTCAGATCAGATACGCAGTATTTT. Residues: CSVELRSDTQYF.

The rearrangement links TRBV18 to TRBJ1-2; 7 bases map to TRBD1. This CDR3 region has 14 residues. V lost 5 bases to trimming and J lost 4 bases; unmatched junction nucleotides: 7. Germline V gene lookup returns CDR1 KGHSH and CDR2 LQKENI. CDR3 sequence: CASSSGTALYGYTF. The CDR3 coding sequence is TGTGCCAGCTCATCAGGGACAGCCCTCTATGGCTACACCTTC.

The V gene is TRBV29-1, the J gene TRBJ2-1; TRBD1 matches at 8 bases. CDR3 length: 12 residues. The germline V gene encodes CDR1 SQVTM and CDR2 ANQGSEA. The V gene end was trimmed by 8 bases and the J gene end by 8 bases; junction bases not matched to a gene: 8. The CDR3 here is CSFRDRYDEQFF. CDR3 nucleotide sequence: TGCAGCTTTCGGGACAGGTACGATGAGCAGTTCTTC.

J is TRBJ2-1 and V is TRBV11-2; the D is unclear. The V end lost 3 bases, the J end lost 10 bases, and 10 bases lay between the germline ends. This CDR3 contains 12 residues. From germline, CDR1 is SGHAT and CDR2 FQNNGV. The CDR3 loop reads CASSLLSEEQFF. Written as DNA, the CDR3 is TGTGCCAGCAGCTTGCTCAGCGAGGAGCAGTTCTTC.

The table lists this clone with a few counts. The chain links TRBV29-1 to TRBJ1-2; tentatively, D is TRBD1 (6 bases). Between the trimmed V and J ends, which lost 5 bases and 4 bases, there was a span of 14 bases. Germline V CDR1 and CDR2: SQVTM, ANQGSEA. The CDR3 is made up of 13 amino acids. The CDR3 nucleotides are TGCAGCGTTCAAAGGGGGACGGGCTATGGCTACACCTTC. As protein: CSVQRGTGYGYTF.

The sample holds a few counts of this clone. V and J are TRBV29-1 and TRBJ2-3; possibly TRBD2 for D (6 bases). The CDR3 contains 14 residues. Germline assignment: CDR1 SQVTM and CDR2 ANQGSEA. The V end lost 4 bases, the J end lost 5 bases, and 16 bases lay between the germline ends. DNA of the CDR3: TGCAGCGTTGTACCGGGAGCGGGTGGAGATACGCAGTATTTT. It yields the protein CSVVPGAGGDTQYF.